The 17 T cell receptor beta chains given below trace back to one sample, sequenced in a study of blood T cell repertoires in COVID-19. Assay used: immunoSEQ multiplex PCR; TCRdb lists only in-frame clones, some missing. The sample holds over 200,000 clones, about 89% seen once. The sample was peripheral blood. The receptors come from a woman between 50 and 59 years old with acute or convalescent COVID-19.

The J gene is TRBJ2-7, the V gene TRBV9; 7 nucleotides line up with TRBD2. The V gene's germline CDR1 is SGDLS and CDR2 YYNGEE. V dropped 3 bases and J dropped 2; count of bases not matched to a gene: 2. The CDR3 has 13 amino acids. CDR3 DNA: TGTGCCAGCAGCGGGACTAGACCCTACGAGCAGTACTTC. Amino acid sequence: CASSGTRPYEQYF.

The V call is TRBV12-3 or TRBV12-4, the J call TRBJ1-5, with TRBD1 identical over 7 bases. The CDR3 is made up of 13 amino acids. V gave up 3 bases and J gave up 10 bases; unmatched junction bases: 6. CDR3 sequence: CASSFQGDLPQHF. The CDR3 bases are TGTGCCAGCAGTTTTCAGGGGGATCTACCCCAGCATTTT.

This clone was seen a single time. The rearrangement links TRBV6-5 to TRBJ1-6; a weak D match, TRBD1 (6 bases). There are 15 residues in the CDR3. CDR1 and CDR2 (germline): MNHEY, SVGAGI. The V end lost 6 bases, the J end lost 9 bases, and 18 bases lay between the germline ends. CDR3 sequence (DNA): TGTGCCAGCAGCCGATATCAGGGGATGGGTTCACCCCTCCACTTT. Its translation is CASSRYQGMGSPLHF.

The chain carries TRBV5-1 and TRBJ2-7; the D gene is possibly TRBD2 (6 bases). CDR1 and CDR2 (germline): SGHRS, YFSETQ. This CDR3 has 15 residues. Trimming left V 2 bases short and J 2 bases short, with 14 bases between. Here the CDR3 DNA reads TGCGCCAGCAGCTTTGGGACTGGGGGAGCCTACGAGCAGTACTTC. It codes for CASSFGTGGAYEQYF.

This clone is a singleton in its sample. The gene calls are TRBV28 and TRBJ1-2; 8 bases match TRBD1. V lost 6 bases and J lost 3; bases outside the gene matches: 12. Germline values: CDR1 MDHEN, CDR2 SYDVKM. The CDR3 totals 16 residues. The CDR3 sequence: CASSPPGQGPDYGYTF. The CDR3 coding sequence is TGTGCCAGCAGCCCCCCCGGACAGGGACCCGACTATGGCTACACCTTC.

This sequence joins TRBV30 and TRBJ1-6; 11 nucleotides align to TRBD1. The CDR3 runs 19 residues. V was clipped by 0 bases and J by 0 bases; unmatched bases: 7. The germline gives CDR1 GTSNPN, CDR2 SVGIG (reference sequence). The CDR3 DNA follows: TGTGCCTGGAGTGTGAAGGGACAGGGGGTGAGCTCCTATAATTCACCCCTCCACTTT. Encoded protein: CAWSVKGQGVSSYNSPLHF.

This clone was seen a single time. This chain uses TRBV7-2 with TRBJ2-7; 7 positions agree with TRBD2. The CDR3 is 13 residues long. The V gene end was trimmed by 1 base and the J gene end by 4 bases; junction bases not matched to a gene: 1. Germline V gene lookup returns CDR1 SGHTA and CDR2 FQGNSA. This CDR3 reads CASSLVGGYEQYF. The CDR3 bases are TGTGCCAGCAGCTTAGTGGGGGGGTACGAGCAGTACTTC.

V and J are TRBV7-3 and TRBJ2-1; 8 nucleotides match TRBD2. Germline values: CDR1 SGHTA, CDR2 FQGTGA. The CDR3 length is 15 residues. Trimming at V came to 3 bases and at J to 10 bases, leaving 11 bases not matched to a gene. The CDR3 DNA reads as TGTGCCAGCAGCTTGGGTACTAGCGGAATACTCGAGCAGTTCTTC. Amino acid sequence: CASSLGTSGILEQFF.

V and J are TRBV12-5 and TRBJ2-3; TRBD1 might be the D (6 bases). Trimming pared 1 base from V and 5 bases from J, leaving 13 bases between. Germline-derived CDR1 and CDR2 are LGHNT and FRNRAP. The CDR3 length is 15 residues. CDR3 protein: CASGLGGRDIDTQYF. The CDR3 DNA reads TGTGCTAGTGGTTTGGGGGGACGGGACATAGATACGCAGTATTTT.

The V gene is TRBV6-5, the J gene TRBJ2-1; D possibly corresponds to TRBD2 (6 bases). Trimming cost V 6 bases and J 9 bases, with 21 bases left between them. This CDR3 region has 15 residues. Per the germline V gene, CDR1 is MNHEY and CDR2 is SVGAGI. The CDR3 DNA sequence: TGTGCCAGCAGACTGGGACTGGAATCCTGGGGTGAGCAGTTCTTC. It translates to CASRLGLESWGEQFF.

This rearrangement joins TRBV29-1 to TRBJ2-7; D is possibly TRBD2 (6 bases). CDR1 and CDR2 (germline): SQVTM, ANQGSEA. Deletions cut 7 bases from V and 6 bases from J, with 13 bases between. CDR3 length equals 11 residues. CDR3 region: CSGWRDGEQYF. The DNA for the CDR3 is TGCAGCGGTTGGCGGGATGGCGAGCAGTACTTC.

This clone appeared many times. CDR3 region: CASSLGLAGGYEQYF. The CDR3 bases are TGTGCCAGCAGCTTAGGACTAGCGGGAGGTTACGAGCAGTACTTC. The rearrangement links TRBV7-8 to TRBJ2-7; 13 nucleotides agree with TRBD2. V trimming: 1 base; J trimming: 4 bases; junction bases outside the gene matches: 1. The CDR3 runs to 15 residues. Germline V CDR1 and CDR2: SGHVS, FQNEAQ.

This rearrangement joins TRBV7-9 to TRBJ2-1; tentative D call: TRBD2 (6 bases). The V and J ends lost 7 bases and 4 bases respectively, with 11 bases between them. The germline V gene has CDR1 SEHNR and CDR2 FQNEAQ (reference sequence). The CDR3 length is 13 residues. CDR3 sequence reads: CASTAGGYNEQFF. The CDR3 DNA reads as TGTGCCAGCACCGCCGGAGGGTACAATGAGCAGTTCTTC.

The chain combines TRBV5-1 with TRBJ1-5; 8 nucleotides agree with TRBD1. CDR3 length equals 17 residues. From germline, CDR1 is SGHRS and CDR2 YFSETQ. With 4 bases clipped from V and 1 base from J, the junction kept 10 bases outside the gene matches. DNA for the CDR3: TGCGCCAGCAGCCCCGGACAGGGCCAGGGGAGCAATCAGCCCCAGCATTTT. Translation gives CASSPGQGQGSNQPQHF.

J is TRBJ2-7 and V is TRBV7-9, with 8 positions matching TRBD1. The CDR3 is made up of 13 amino acids. Trimming cost V 5 bases and J 7 bases; bases outside gene matches: 7. Germline V gives CDR1 SEHNR, CDR2 FQNEAQ (reference sequence). CDR3 residues: CASSLRDRSEQYF. DNA for the CDR3: TGTGCCAGCAGCCTCCGGGACAGGAGTGAGCAGTACTTC.

This rearrangement joins TRBV3-1 (or the pseudogene TRBV3-2) to TRBJ2-5; 15 positions agree with TRBD2. CDR1 and CDR2 (germline): LGHDT, YNNKEL (reference sequence). The CDR3 contains 18 residues. V gave up 7 bases and J gave up 4 bases; unmatched junction bases: 13. The CDR3 is CASTRRTSGRVRGETQYF. The DNA of the CDR3 is TGTGCCAGCACCAGGAGGACTAGCGGGAGGGTAAGGGGAGAGACCCAGTACTTC.

The V and J genes are TRBV19 and TRBJ2-3, with 8 bases identical to TRBD2. The CDR3 loop spans 18 amino acids. The germline CDR1 and CDR2 sequences are LNHDA and SQIVND (reference sequence). J lost 0 bases, V lost 0 bases, and 8 bases had no gene match. The CDR3 coding sequence is TGTGCCAGTAGTATAGATTGGGGCGCTAGCGGGAGCACAGATACGCAGTATTTT. Translation gives CASSIDWGASGSTDTQYF.